A selection of T cell receptor beta chains follows, all from one sample in a study of OX40 agonist ivuxolimab in advanced cancers. Some clones are missing from TCRdb's copy, which holds only in-frame ones; the method was immunoSEQ multiplex PCR. The table lists just over 90,000 clones, more than 75% of them singletons, with over 0.7% in the top ten. Here the sequenced sample was CD4+ or CD8+ T cells sorted from blood, taken in a trial of the OX40 agonist ivuxolimab. The receptors shown here come from an adult with an advanced solid tumor such as melanoma, head and neck, liver or kidney cancer. Each CDR3 is given with its conserved first and last residue. The D gene is left open where the match is weak. Not all rows give a size; the values are once, few, many and, for expanded clones, a class.

len: 15
abundance: once
j_gene: TRBJ1-5
d_gene: .
v_gene: TRBV18
CDR3nt: TGTGCCAGCTCACCCCGGGGGACCCAGGATCAGCCCCAGCATTTT
CDR3aa: CASSPRGTQDQPQHF

len: 15
abundance: .
j_gene: TRBJ2-1
d_gene: TRBD1
v_gene: TRBV23-1
CDR3nt: TGCGCCAGCAGTCCCGGACAGGGGAGGCACAATGAGCAGTTCTTC
CDR3aa: CASSPGQGRHNEQFF

len: 17
abundance: few
j_gene: TRBJ2-1
d_gene: .
v_gene: TRBV18
CDR3nt: TGTGCCAGCTCACCAACACAAGATACAGGGAGACGAAATACTGGGTTCTTC
CDR3aa: CASSPTQDTGRRNTGFF

len: 16
abundance: .
j_gene: TRBJ2-2
d_gene: .
v_gene: TRBV7-2
CDR3nt: TGTGCCAGCAGCTTAGAAGGGACATCGAACACCGGGGAGCTGTTTTTT
CDR3aa: CASSLEGTSNTGELFF

len: 13
abundance: .
j_gene: TRBJ1-2
d_gene: TRBD1
v_gene: TRBV7-2
CDR3nt: TGTGCCAGCAGCCCGAGGACAGGGTATGGCTACACCTTC
CDR3aa: CASSPRTGYGYTF

len: 13
abundance: .
j_gene: TRBJ1-1
d_gene: TRBD1
v_gene: TRBV6-6
CDR3nt: TGTGCCAGCAGTCGACAGGGGAACACTGAAGCTTTCTTT
CDR3aa: CASSRQGNTEAFF

len: 14
abundance: .
j_gene: TRBJ1-2
d_gene: .
v_gene: TRBV7-2
CDR3nt: TGTGCCAGCAGCTATGACAGAGCTAACTATGGCTACACCTTC
CDR3aa: CASSYDRANYGYTF

len: 16
abundance: .
j_gene: TRBJ2-5
d_gene: TRBD2
v_gene: TRBV7-2
CDR3nt: TGTGCCAGCAACCCGGGACTAGCGGGGGTGGGGGGGACCCAGTACTTC
CDR3aa: CASNPGLAGVGGTQYF

len: 16
abundance: .
j_gene: TRBJ2-7
d_gene: .
v_gene: TRBV21-1
CDR3nt: TGTGCCAGCAGCAAAGCGCGGGTGGGCAGGGCTCGGGAGCAGTACTTC
CDR3aa: CASSKARVGRAREQYF

len: 13
abundance: .
j_gene: TRBJ2-1
d_gene: .
v_gene: TRBV7-2
CDR3nt: TGTGCCAGCAGCTTAGATCACATGGATGAGCAGTTCTTC
CDR3aa: CASSLDHMDEQFF

len: 11
abundance: .
j_gene: TRBJ2-7
d_gene: .
v_gene: TRBV20-1
CDR3nt: TGCAGTGCGGGGGACCGCTACGAGCAGTACTTC
CDR3aa: CSAGDRYEQYF

len: 17
abundance: .
j_gene: TRBJ2-2
d_gene: .
v_gene: TRBV7-3
CDR3nt: TGTGCCAGCAGCTTAATGGGGACTTCTTTGAACACCGGGGAGCTGTTTTTT
CDR3aa: CASSLMGTSLNTGELFF

len: 15
abundance: .
j_gene: TRBJ2-2
d_gene: .
v_gene: TRBV19
CDR3nt: TGTGCCAGTAGTAGGCTTAGCGGAAACACCGGGGAGCTGTTTTTT
CDR3aa: CASSRLSGNTGELFF

len: 9
abundance: .
j_gene: TRBJ2-1
d_gene: .
v_gene: TRBV30
CDR3nt: TGTGCCTGGACGGGACCGGGAGTCTTC
CDR3aa: CAWTGPGVF

len: 14
abundance: .
j_gene: TRBJ2-7
d_gene: TRBD2
v_gene: TRBV18
CDR3nt: TGTGCCAGCTCACCGGTAGCGGGAGCCTACGAGCAGTACTTC
CDR3aa: CASSPVAGAYEQYF

len: 14
abundance: .
j_gene: TRBJ1-2
d_gene: .
v_gene: TRBV7-2
CDR3nt: TGTGCCAGCAGATTAGGGGGGGCGGCCGGTGGCTACACCTTC
CDR3aa: CASRLGGAAGGYTF

len: 17
abundance: .
j_gene: TRBJ2-5
d_gene: TRBD2
v_gene: TRBV7-8
CDR3nt: TGTGCCAGCAGCTTAGCGGCCTTGACTAGCGCCCAAGAGACCCAGTACTTC
CDR3aa: CASSLAALTSAQETQYF

len: 13
abundance: once
j_gene: TRBJ1-1
d_gene: .
v_gene: TRBV5-4
CDR3nt: TGTGCCAGCAGCACCGGAAGGAACACTGAAGCTTTCTTT
CDR3aa: CASSTGRNTEAFF

len: 14
abundance: .
j_gene: TRBJ2-1
d_gene: TRBD2
v_gene: TRBV11-2
CDR3nt: TGTGCCAGCCTAGCGGGAGGCTCCTACAATGAGCAGTTCTTC
CDR3aa: CASLAGGSYNEQFF

len: 13
abundance: .
j_gene: TRBJ2-5
d_gene: TRBD1
v_gene: TRBV7-2
CDR3nt: TGTGCCAGCAGCTTTGAGGGGGCTGGGGCCCAGTACTTC
CDR3aa: CASSFEGAGAQYF